A selection of T cell receptor beta chains follows, all from one sample in a study of blood T cells in healthy people across ages. TCRdb independently ran MiXCR on the 5' RACE reads; one entry per CDR3 protein. Here the sample spans roughly 1.5 million distinct CDR3 sequences, around 40% being singletons. Sequencing was done on a sample of blood. Receptors originate from a woman between 18 and 30 years old in good health. The CDR3 runs from the conserved cysteine through the conserved F or W. D genes are given only for firm matches. A clone size is listed for some rows: how often the clone was seen (once, few, many), or a class if it is expanded.

clone_size	v_call	d_call	cdr3_length	j_call	cdr3_aa	cdr3_nt
.	TRBV3-1	.	14	TRBJ2-7	CASSQVGRAYEQYF	TGTGCCAGCAGCCAAGTAGGCAGGGCCTACGAGCAGTACTTC
.	TRBV5-5	.	16	TRBJ2-2	CASSFGGRYNTGELFF	TGTGCCAGCAGCTTTGGGGGGCGATATAACACCGGGGAGCTGTTTTTT
.	TRBV9	TRBD1	15	TRBJ1-2	CASSPPTGGIYGYTF	TGTGCCAGCAGCCCCCCCACAGGGGGGATCTATGGCTACACCTTC
.	TRBV20-1	.	15	TRBJ1-4	CSATALGGLREKLFF	TGCAGTGCTACCGCCTTGGGGGGGCTTAGGGAAAAACTGTTTTTT
.	TRBV20-1	TRBD2	14	TRBJ2-7	CSARPGRTPYEQYF	TGCAGTGCTAGGCCCGGGAGGACGCCCTACGAGCAGTACTTC
.	TRBV6-2/TRBV6-3	.	19	TRBJ1-5	CASSYPNSPGGVLNQPQHF	TGTGCCAGCAGTTACCCAAACTCACCCGGGGGCGTCCTCAATCAGCCCCAGCATTTT
few	TRBV4-1	TRBD1	15	TRBJ2-5	CASSLDRVASETQYF	TGCGCCAGCAGCCTCGACAGGGTGGCCTCCGAGACCCAGTACTTC
many	TRBV6-5	TRBD1	14	TRBJ2-7	CASTRQGSSYEQYF	TGTGCCAGTACGCGACAGGGGAGCTCCTACGAGCAGTACTTC
.	TRBV12-3/TRBV12-4	.	14	TRBJ1-4	CASSLARINEKLFF	TGTGCCAGCAGTTTAGCACGGATAAATGAAAAACTGTTTTTT
.	TRBV10-3	.	14	TRBJ2-7	CAISVEAGAYEQYF	TGTGCCATCAGTGTAGAAGCAGGGGCCTACGAGCAGTACTTC
.	TRBV12-3/TRBV12-4	.	15	TRBJ1-5	CASRKTGSSNQPQHF	TGTGCCAGCAGAAAAACAGGGTCTAGCAATCAGCCCCAGCATTTT
few	TRBV20-1	TRBD2	13	TRBJ2-1	CSASRGLAWEQFF	TGCAGTGCTAGTCGAGGACTAGCGTGGGAGCAGTTCTTC
.	TRBV10-1	TRBD1	17	TRBJ1-5	CASSVSGGWDSNQPQHF	TGCGCCAGCAGTGTTTCAGGGGGCTGGGATAGCAATCAGCCCCAGCATTTT
few	TRBV2	.	14	TRBJ1-5	CASTLQGAGQPQHF	TGTGCCAGCACACTTCAGGGAGCGGGGCAGCCCCAGCATTTT
.	TRBV7-9	TRBD2	17	TRBJ2-2	CASSSLRREGPTGELFF	TGTGCCAGCAGCTCCCTCCGAAGGGAGGGCCCCACCGGGGAGCTGTTTTTT
.	TRBV3-1	.	16	TRBJ2-1	CASSQSTSRRSNEQFF	TGTGCCAGCAGCCAATCGACCAGCCGGAGGAGCAATGAGCAGTTCTTC
few	TRBV7-9	TRBD2	17	TRBJ2-1	CASSPGLAGGPSGEQFF	TGTGCCAGCAGCCCCGGACTAGCGGGAGGGCCATCGGGTGAGCAGTTCTTC
many	TRBV4-1	TRBD2	14	TRBJ2-3	CASSHSGAADTQYF	TGCGCCAGCAGCCATAGCGGGGCCGCCGATACGCAGTATTTT
.	TRBV11-2	TRBD1	17	TRBJ2-2	CASSLAWDRGLAGELFF	TGTGCCAGCAGCTTGGCCTGGGACAGGGGTTTGGCCGGGGAGCTGTTTTTT
.	TRBV4-1	TRBD1	16	TRBJ2-5	CASSQTPGQLQETQYF	TGCGCCAGCAGCCAAACTCCGGGACAGCTACAAGAGACCCAGTACTTC
few	TRBV12-3/TRBV12-4	.	15	TRBJ2-6	CASSSTGSGANVLTF	TGTGCCAGCAGTTCAACTGGCTCTGGGGCCAACGTCCTGACTTTC
few	TRBV29-1	.	13	TRBJ2-5	CSVEGQGRETQYF	TGCAGCGTTGAAGGCCAGGGGCGTGAGACCCAGTACTTC
.	TRBV7-2	.	13	TRBJ2-1	CASSGFTRNEQFF	TGTGCCAGCAGCGGGTTCACTCGCAATGAGCAGTTCTTC
.	TRBV7-9	.	14	TRBJ2-6	CASSQSVGANVLTF	TGTGCCAGCAGCCAGTCCGTGGGGGCCAACGTCCTGACTTTC
.	TRBV7-9	.	13	TRBJ2-1	CASSVVVADEQFF	TGTGCCAGCAGCGTAGTCGTGGCTGATGAGCAGTTCTTC
.	TRBV28	.	12	TRBJ1-6	CASSPGALPLHF	TGTGCCAGCAGCCCCGGGGCGTTACCCCTCCACTTT
.	TRBV20-1	TRBD1	15	TRBJ1-3	CSARTGAISGNTIYF	TGCAGTGCCCGGACAGGGGCGATCTCTGGAAACACCATATATTTT
.	TRBV15	.	12	TRBJ1-2	CATSRDVGPSTF	TGTGCCACCAGCAGAGATGTGGGCCCTAGCACCTTC
.	TRBV4-3	TRBD2	15	TRBJ2-5	CASSQYDSGGNEQYF	TGCGCCAGCAGCCAATATGATTCGGGGGGTAATGAGCAGTACTTC
once	TRBV13	.	13	TRBJ2-5	CASSATPTYGQYF	TGTGCCAGCAGCGCTACGCCAACCTACGGGCAGTACTTC
few	TRBV6-6	.	14	TRBJ2-7	CASSYMGVRYEQYF	TGTGCCAGCAGTTACATGGGGGTCCGCTACGAGCAGTACTTC
.	TRBV21-1	.	16	TRBJ2-7	CASSAKDREGTYEQYF	TGTGCCAGCAGCGCAAAGGACAGGGAGGGGACCTACGAGCAGTACTTC
.	TRBV4-1	.	18	TRBJ1-5	CASSQTRTHEGDYQPQHF	TGCGCCAGCAGCCAAACCCGGACCCACGAGGGGGATTATCAGCCCCAGCATTTT
.	TRBV29-1	TRBD2	16	TRBJ2-4	CSVVPASGRAATGQYF	TGCAGCGTTGTCCCAGCTAGCGGGAGGGCTGCGACAGGGCAGTACTTC
.	TRBV7-2	.	13	TRBJ2-5	CASSSDRRDEQYF	TGTGCCAGCAGCTCTGACAGGCGCGATGAGCAGTACTTC